These T cell receptor beta chains were read from a single sample in a study of cytotoxic CD8 clonotypes in ibrutinib-treated CLL. Data came from immunoSEQ multiplex PCR; TCRdb stores just in-frame clones and leaves some out. The repertoire holds 140,000 to 150,000 clones, about 80% seen once, with approximately 5.1% in the top ten. The sample was PBMCs, taken after 24 months of ibrutinib treatment. The source is a human donor with chronic lymphocytic leukemia. Both conserved end residues are part of each CDR3. Each record gives: CDR3 length, V gene, D gene, clone size, J gene, CDR3 DNA, CDR3 protein. The D gene is left open where the match is weak. A clone size is listed for some rows: how often the clone was seen (once, few, many), or a class if it is expanded.

len: 13; v_gene: TRBV7-9; d_gene: NA; abundance: NA; j_gene: TRBJ1-4; CDR3nt: TGTGCCAGCAGCCTGGACAGTAATGAAAAACTGTTTTTT; CDR3aa: CASSLDSNEKLFF
len: 16; v_gene: TRBV9; d_gene: NA; abundance: NA; j_gene: TRBJ2-3; CDR3nt: TGTGCCAGCAGCGCCGGGGACCCAACCCTCTTCGATACGCAGTATTTT; CDR3aa: CASSAGDPTLFDTQYF
len: 16; v_gene: TRBV6-1; d_gene: TRBD1; abundance: NA; j_gene: TRBJ1-3; CDR3nt: TGTGCCAGCAGTGACAAGACAGGGGGTCTTGGAAACACCATATATTTT; CDR3aa: CASSDKTGGLGNTIYF
len: 16; v_gene: TRBV7-6; d_gene: NA; abundance: NA; j_gene: TRBJ2-3; CDR3nt: TGTGCCAGCAGCTTAGGTGTCGGAGGCGGCACAGATACGCAGTATTTT; CDR3aa: CASSLGVGGGTDTQYF
len: 18; v_gene: TRBV11-2; d_gene: TRBD2; abundance: NA; j_gene: TRBJ2-3; CDR3nt: TGTGCCAGCAGCCCCGGGACTAGCGGGACCTCTAGCACAGATACGCAGTATTTT; CDR3aa: CASSPGTSGTSSTDTQYF
len: 15; v_gene: TRBV7-6; d_gene: NA; abundance: once; j_gene: TRBJ2-2; CDR3nt: TGTGCCAGCAGCTTAGAGGGCGGAAACACCGGGGAGCTGTTTTTT; CDR3aa: CASSLEGGNTGELFF
len: 12; v_gene: TRBV6-5; d_gene: NA; abundance: NA; j_gene: TRBJ2-5; CDR3nt: TGTGCCAGCAGTTACGGGCAAGAGACCCAGTACTTC; CDR3aa: CASSYGQETQYF
len: 18; v_gene: TRBV18; d_gene: NA; abundance: NA; j_gene: TRBJ1-2; CDR3nt: TGTGCCAGCTCACTTATGGGGACCCGGGTTGGGGTTTCCTATGGCTACACCTTC; CDR3aa: CASSLMGTRVGVSYGYTF
len: 14; v_gene: TRBV7-2; d_gene: TRBD1; abundance: NA; j_gene: TRBJ2-5; CDR3nt: TGTGCCAGCAGACCCGGGACAGACCAAGAGACCCAGTACTTC; CDR3aa: CASRPGTDQETQYF
len: 11; v_gene: TRBV6-6; d_gene: NA; abundance: many; j_gene: TRBJ1-1; CDR3nt: TGTGCCAGCAGTTACCCCCCACAGGCTTTCTTT; CDR3aa: CASSYPPQAFF
len: 16; v_gene: TRBV2; d_gene: NA; abundance: NA; j_gene: TRBJ1-1; CDR3nt: TGTGCCAGCAGTGAAGGTAGGGGCGTAGTGAACACTGAAGCTTTCTTT; CDR3aa: CASSEGRGVVNTEAFF
len: 12; v_gene: TRBV4-2; d_gene: TRBD1; abundance: NA; j_gene: TRBJ1-1; CDR3nt: TGTGCCAGCAGCCCAGGGGGAGGTGAAGCTTTCTTT; CDR3aa: CASSPGGGEAFF
len: 14; v_gene: TRBV5-8; d_gene: TRBD1; abundance: NA; j_gene: TRBJ1-2; CDR3nt: TGTGCCACACAGCCGGGACAGGGTTGGAACGGCTACACCTTC; CDR3aa: CATQPGQGWNGYTF
len: 14; v_gene: TRBV5-4; d_gene: NA; abundance: few; j_gene: TRBJ1-2; CDR3nt: TGTGCCAGCAGCTTGGCCCCGGTCAATTATGGCTACACCTTC; CDR3aa: CASSLAPVNYGYTF
len: 15; v_gene: TRBV6-5; d_gene: TRBD1; abundance: NA; j_gene: TRBJ1-3; CDR3nt: TGTGCCAGCAGGCCCGGGACAGACTCTGGAAACACCATATATTTT; CDR3aa: CASRPGTDSGNTIYF
len: 15; v_gene: TRBV5-1; d_gene: NA; abundance: NA; j_gene: TRBJ2-3; CDR3nt: TGCGCCAGCAGCCCCCCCCGGGGTGGCTCGGATACGCAGTATTTT; CDR3aa: CASSPPRGGSDTQYF
len: 15; v_gene: TRBV7-9; d_gene: TRBD1; abundance: few; j_gene: TRBJ2-2; CDR3nt: TGTGCCACCGACCCGGGGACAGGGAACACCGGGGAGCTGTTTTTT; CDR3aa: CATDPGTGNTGELFF
len: 15; v_gene: TRBV27; d_gene: TRBD1; abundance: NA; j_gene: TRBJ1-1; CDR3nt: TGTGCCAGCAGTCTTCAGACAGGGGCCGTAACTGAAGCTTTCTTT; CDR3aa: CASSLQTGAVTEAFF
len: 13; v_gene: TRBV7-3; d_gene: TRBD2; abundance: NA; j_gene: TRBJ2-2; CDR3nt: TGTGCCAGCAGCTCGCGGGGGACCGGGGAGCTGTTTTTT; CDR3aa: CASSSRGTGELFF
len: 17; v_gene: TRBV28; d_gene: NA; abundance: NA; j_gene: TRBJ2-5; CDR3nt: TGTGCCAGCAGTTTTGGATTTGGGGAGGATTGGGGAGAGACCCAGTACTTC; CDR3aa: CASSFGFGEDWGETQYF
len: 13; v_gene: TRBV6-1; d_gene: TRBD1; abundance: NA; j_gene: TRBJ1-2; CDR3nt: TGTGCCAGCAGGAGACAGGGGGCGGATGGCTACACCTTC; CDR3aa: CASRRQGADGYTF
len: 13; v_gene: TRBV19; d_gene: NA; abundance: many; j_gene: TRBJ2-1; CDR3nt: TGTGCCAGTAGCCCCGGGACGACTAATGAGCAGTTCTTC; CDR3aa: CASSPGTTNEQFF
len: 15; v_gene: TRBV4-3; d_gene: NA; abundance: once; j_gene: TRBJ2-1; CDR3nt: TGCGCCAGCAGCCCGCTAGCAGTCCCCTACAATGAGCAGTTCTTC; CDR3aa: CASSPLAVPYNEQFF
len: 15; v_gene: TRBV11-2; d_gene: NA; abundance: NA; j_gene: TRBJ2-2; CDR3nt: TGTGCCAGCAGCTTAGGTGGAACGAACACCGGGGAGCTGTTTTTT; CDR3aa: CASSLGGTNTGELFF
len: 13; v_gene: TRBV5-6; d_gene: NA; abundance: NA; j_gene: TRBJ1-1; CDR3nt: TGTGCCAGCAGCTTGGAACAGAATACTGAAGCTTTCTTT; CDR3aa: CASSLEQNTEAFF
len: 14; v_gene: TRBV7-6; d_gene: NA; abundance: NA; j_gene: TRBJ2-1; CDR3nt: TGTGCCAGCAGCTCGGACGACTGGGCCAATGAGCAGTTCTTC; CDR3aa: CASSSDDWANEQFF
len: 13; v_gene: TRBV28; d_gene: TRBD1; abundance: NA; j_gene: TRBJ1-2; CDR3nt: TGTGCCAGCAGTTTACAGGGGGCAGGTGGCTACACCTTC; CDR3aa: CASSLQGAGGYTF
len: 14; v_gene: TRBV5-1; d_gene: TRBD1; abundance: NA; j_gene: TRBJ1-1; CDR3nt: TGCGCCAGCAGCCGACGGGACAGGGGTTCTGGAGCTTTCTTT; CDR3aa: CASSRRDRGSGAFF
len: 13; v_gene: TRBV11-1; d_gene: NA; abundance: NA; j_gene: TRBJ2-1; CDR3nt: TGTGCCAGCAGCCCCTCCGCCTACAATGAGCAGTTCTTC; CDR3aa: CASSPSAYNEQFF
len: 16; v_gene: TRBV7-8; d_gene: NA; abundance: once; j_gene: TRBJ1-1; CDR3nt: TGTGCCAGCAGCTTAACCCCTGGGGGGTACGGCACTGAAGCTTTCTTT; CDR3aa: CASSLTPGGYGTEAFF
len: 15; v_gene: TRBV11-2; d_gene: TRBD1; abundance: NA; j_gene: TRBJ1-2; CDR3nt: TGTGCCAGCAGCTTAGGTGGAGGGGGCGCGTCTGGCTACACCTTC; CDR3aa: CASSLGGGGASGYTF
len: 16; v_gene: TRBV7-9; d_gene: NA; abundance: once; j_gene: TRBJ2-3; CDR3nt: TGTGCCAGCAGCTTACTGGGGCAGCAAAACACAGATACGCAGTATTTT; CDR3aa: CASSLLGQQNTDTQYF
len: 13; v_gene: TRBV5-6; d_gene: NA; abundance: many; j_gene: TRBJ1-1; CDR3nt: TGTGCCAGCAGCCCAGGACAGACCACTGAAGCTTTCTTT; CDR3aa: CASSPGQTTEAFF
len: 14; v_gene: TRBV7-9; d_gene: NA; abundance: NA; j_gene: TRBJ2-2; CDR3nt: TGTGCCAGCAGCTTAGGGGGGACGCCCGGGGAGCTGTTTTTT; CDR3aa: CASSLGGTPGELFF
len: 15; v_gene: TRBV7-6; d_gene: TRBD2; abundance: NA; j_gene: TRBJ2-2; CDR3nt: TGTGCCAGCAGGAACAGACTAGCGGGGTCTGGGGAGCTGTTTTTT; CDR3aa: CASRNRLAGSGELFF
len: 14; v_gene: TRBV7-9; d_gene: NA; abundance: NA; j_gene: TRBJ2-4; CDR3nt: TGTGCCAGCAGAACCGCCGGGACCAAAAACATTCAGTACTTC; CDR3aa: CASRTAGTKNIQYF
len: 15; v_gene: TRBV11-2; d_gene: TRBD1; abundance: NA; j_gene: TRBJ1-4; CDR3nt: TGTGCCAGCAGCGCCCGGGGCAGGGGGAGGGAAAAACTGTTTTTT; CDR3aa: CASSARGRGREKLFF
len: 14; v_gene: TRBV27; d_gene: NA; abundance: NA; j_gene: TRBJ2-1; CDR3nt: TGTGCCAGCAGTCCAACCACACCCCTCAATGAGCAGTTCTTC; CDR3aa: CASSPTTPLNEQFF
len: 15; v_gene: TRBV15; d_gene: NA; abundance: NA; j_gene: TRBJ2-7; CDR3nt: TGTGCCACCAGCAGAGATCGGGCCCCCACCTACGAGCAGTACTTC; CDR3aa: CATSRDRAPTYEQYF
len: 15; v_gene: TRBV7-6; d_gene: TRBD1; abundance: few; j_gene: TRBJ1-5; CDR3nt: TGTGCCAGCAGCTTACAGGGGGACTGGGGGCAGCCCCAGCATTTT; CDR3aa: CASSLQGDWGQPQHF
len: 14; v_gene: TRBV7-9; d_gene: NA; abundance: NA; j_gene: TRBJ2-7; CDR3nt: NA; CDR3aa: CASSFGPGHHEQYF
len: 15; v_gene: TRBV5-1; d_gene: NA; abundance: NA; j_gene: TRBJ1-2; CDR3nt: TGCGCCAGCAGCTTGGCCCGGGGCAGGGAGGATGGCTACACCTTC; CDR3aa: CASSLARGREDGYTF
len: 14; v_gene: TRBV6-6; d_gene: NA; abundance: NA; j_gene: TRBJ2-1; CDR3nt: TGTGCCAGCAGCCAGGACCACTTCGCTTATGAGCAGTTCTTC; CDR3aa: CASSQDHFAYEQFF